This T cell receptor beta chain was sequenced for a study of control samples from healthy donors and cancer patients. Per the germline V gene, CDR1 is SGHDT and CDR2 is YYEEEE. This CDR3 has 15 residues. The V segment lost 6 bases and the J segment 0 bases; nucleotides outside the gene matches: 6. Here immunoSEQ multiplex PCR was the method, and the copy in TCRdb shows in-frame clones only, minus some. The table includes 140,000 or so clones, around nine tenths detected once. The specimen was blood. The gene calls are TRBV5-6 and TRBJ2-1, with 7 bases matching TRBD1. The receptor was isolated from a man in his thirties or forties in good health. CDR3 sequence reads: CASMERQGSYNEQFF. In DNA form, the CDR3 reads TGTGCCAGCATGGAGCGACAGGGCTCCTACAATGAGCAGTTCTTC.